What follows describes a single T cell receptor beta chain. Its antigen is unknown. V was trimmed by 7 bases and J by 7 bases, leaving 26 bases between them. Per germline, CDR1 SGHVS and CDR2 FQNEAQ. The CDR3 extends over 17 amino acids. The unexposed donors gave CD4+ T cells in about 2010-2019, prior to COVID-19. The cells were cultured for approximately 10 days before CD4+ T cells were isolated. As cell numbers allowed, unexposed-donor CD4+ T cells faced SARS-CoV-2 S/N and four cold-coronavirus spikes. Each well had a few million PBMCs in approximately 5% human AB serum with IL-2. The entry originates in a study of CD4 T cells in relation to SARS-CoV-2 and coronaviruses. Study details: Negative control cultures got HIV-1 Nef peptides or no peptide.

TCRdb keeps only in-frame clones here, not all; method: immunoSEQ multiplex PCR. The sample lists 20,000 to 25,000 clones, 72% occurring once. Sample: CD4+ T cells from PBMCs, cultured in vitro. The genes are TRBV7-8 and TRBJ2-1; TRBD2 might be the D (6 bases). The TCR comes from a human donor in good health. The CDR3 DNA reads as TGTGCCAGCACTCCAATGGGGGGTGGACCCGACGGGAATGAGCAGTTCTTC. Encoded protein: CASTPMGGGPDGNEQFF.